The 25 T cell receptor beta chains given below trace back to one sample, sequenced in a study of Ad26.COV2.S vaccination and SARS-CoV-2 variants. Treatment: some 19 received Ad26.COV2.S at low or high dose, single or two shots; about 5 received placebo; per-sample allocation not given. Vaccine and placebo recipients were sampled on day 63 after the first injection. Assay: immunoSEQ multiplex PCR; the TCRdb copy retains only in-frame clones and omits some. Among hundreds of thousands of clones listed, approximately 85% were seen once. Sample: peripheral blood, taken in a trial of Ad26.COV2.S vaccine versus placebo. These receptors were collected from a person between 18 and 65 years old who received the Ad26.COV2.S COVID-19 vaccine or a placebo.

V gene TRBV4-1 combines with J gene TRBJ2-5; the match to TRBD1 covers 9 bases. The CDR3 covers 16 residues. Germline lookup yields CDR1 MGHRA and CDR2 YSYEKL. The V gene end was trimmed by 1 base and the J gene end by 5 bases; junction bases not matched to a gene: 8. In DNA, the CDR3 is TGCGCCAGCAGCCAAGTTGTGACAGGGGGTTGGGAGACCCAGTACTTC. It is translated as CASSQVVTGGWETQYF.

V is TRBV9 and J is TRBJ2-3; 9 bases align to TRBD2. J gave up 0 bases and V 0 bases, and 2 bases lay outside the gene matches. Germline V gene data show CDR1 as SGDLS and CDR2 as YYNGEE. The CDR3 is made up of 16 amino acids. CDR3 loop: CASSVGTSVSTDTQYF. Here the CDR3 DNA reads TGTGCCAGCAGCGTAGGGACTAGCGTTAGCACAGATACGCAGTATTTT.

This clone was recorded many times. The J gene is TRBJ1-4, the V gene TRBV7-9; D remains ambiguous. V was shortened by 5 bases and J by 0 bases, with 16 bases between the two germline ends. This CDR3 comprises 17 residues. The V gene's germline CDR1 is SEHNR and CDR2 FQNEAQ (reference sequence). In DNA form, the CDR3 reads TGTGCCAGCAGCCCTAACGGGCGGGCCGCAACTAATGAAAAACTGTTTTTT. Amino acids: CASSPNGRAATNEKLFF.

Only a few counts were recorded for this clone. V usage is TRBV30 and J usage is TRBJ2-5; 8 bases are shared with TRBD2. Germline loops: CDR1 GTSNPN, CDR2 SVGIG (reference sequence). The J segment lost 5 bases and the V segment lost 0 bases, leaving 8 bases of the junction unmatched. This CDR3 has 15 residues. CDR3 region: CAWSVESSGAETQYF. CDR3 DNA: TGTGCCTGGAGTGTAGAGAGTAGCGGGGCGGAGACCCAGTACTTC.

The V call is TRBV7-9, the J call TRBJ2-5; no clear D gene. Germline V gives CDR1 SEHNR, CDR2 FQNEAQ (reference sequence). The CDR3 contains 16 residues. V lost 6 bases and J lost 2, with 19 bases in between. The CDR3 nucleotides are TGTGCCAGCAGTTCCCAGTACCTACAAACTCAAGAGACCCAGTACTTC. Its protein product is CASSSQYLQTQETQYF.

The chain carries TRBV27 and TRBJ2-1; 10 bases are shared with TRBD1. Trimming cost V 3 bases and J 7 bases; bases outside gene matches: 6. This CDR3 has 15 residues. The V gene's germline CDR1 is MNHEY and CDR2 SMNVEV (reference sequence). CDR3 DNA: TGTGCCAGCAGTTTTTGGACAGGGGGTCAAAATGAGCAGTTCTTC. It yields the protein CASSFWTGGQNEQFF.

The V and J genes are TRBV4-3 and TRBJ2-7; D remains unclear. Looked up from germline, CDR1 is LGHNA and CDR2 is YSLEER. Trimming left V 3 bases short and J 2 bases short, with 11 bases between. The CDR3 loop spans 14 amino acids. CDR3 nucleotides: TGCGCCAGCAGCCAGATTGGGTCCGCCTACGAGCAGTACTTC. The encoded protein is CASSQIGSAYEQYF.

J is TRBJ2-7 and V is TRBV6-5; 7 nucleotides match TRBD2. The germline CDR1 and CDR2 sequences are MNHEY and SVGAGI. V trimming: 4 bases; J trimming: 5 bases; junction bases outside the gene matches: 14. The CDR3 runs to 16 residues. CDR3 in amino acids: CASSLLSGWGADEQYF. The CDR3, as DNA: TGTGCCAGCAGTTTACTTAGCGGGTGGGGTGCCGACGAGCAGTACTTC.

The CDR3 is CASSLGGVPHYGYTF. The CDR3 DNA sequence: TGTGCCAGCAGCTTGGGTGGGGTCCCCCACTATGGCTACACCTTC. This chain links TRBV5-6 with TRBJ1-2; no reliable D call. V was pared by 0 bases and J by 3 bases, with 12 bases between. The CDR3 spans 15 residues. Germline V gives CDR1 SGHDT, CDR2 YYEEEE.

The chain joins TRBV9 to TRBJ1-3; TRBD1 is a possible D gene (5 bases). Between the trimmed V and J ends, which lost 0 bases and 0 bases, there was a span of 10 bases. The CDR3 has 16 amino acids. Germline V lookup: CDR1 SGDLS, CDR2 YYNGEE. The CDR3 spells CASSVDWGDSGNTIYF. CDR3 coding DNA: TGTGCCAGCAGCGTAGACTGGGGGGACTCTGGAAACACCATATATTTT.

V and J are TRBV18 and TRBJ1-4; D ambiguous. V lost 3 bases to trimming and J lost 3 bases, with 8 bases between them. The CDR3 consists of 14 residues. Germline loops: CDR1 KGHSH, CDR2 LQKENI. The CDR3 is CASSPQSSNEKLFF. CDR3 DNA sequence: TGTGCCAGCTCACCCCAGTCATCTAATGAAAAACTGTTTTTT.

The rearrangement joins TRBV7-2 to TRBJ2-3, with 11 bases that match TRBD2. The CDR3 contains 15 residues. V gave up 5 bases and J gave up 4 bases; unmatched junction bases: 5. In germline, CDR1 is SGHTA, CDR2 FQGNSA. The CDR3 loop is CASSPGLADSDTQYF. CDR3 DNA: TGTGCCAGCAGCCCGGGACTAGCGGACTCAGATACGCAGTATTTT.

V usage is TRBV4-1 and J usage is TRBJ1-4; the match to TRBD1 covers 7 bases. Losses at the gene ends were 1 base for V and 11 bases for J; bases not matched to a gene: 10. CDR3 length: 15 residues. CDR1 is MGHRA and CDR2 is YSYEKL in the germline V gene. Here the CDR3 DNA reads TGCGCCAGCAGCCAAGCGGTAGGGGGCTCAGGGAAACTGTTTTTT. Its protein is CASSQAVGGSGKLFF.

The rearrangement uses TRBV6-2 or TRBV6-3 and TRBJ2-7; possible D gene TRBD1, 5 bases. The CDR3 runs to 14 residues. Trimming removed 0 bases from V and 7 bases from J, with 13 bases in between. Germline V gene sequence: CDR1 MNHEY, CDR2 SVGEGT. The CDR3 DNA follows: TGTGCCAGCAGTTACTCGACCAGGGTGAGGGAGCAGTACTTC. It encodes CASSYSTRVREQYF.

This clone has a handful of counts. The chain recombines TRBV27 with TRBJ2-5; D is unclear. From germline, CDR1 is MNHEY and CDR2 SMNVEV (reference sequence). V was cut by 2 bases and J by 4 bases, with 14 bases left in between. This CDR3 region has 15 residues. The CDR3 here is CASSLSPWQRETQYF. The CDR3, as DNA: TGTGCCAGCAGTTTAAGCCCGTGGCAGAGAGAGACCCAGTACTTC.

The chain uses TRBV24-1 and TRBJ1-2; 7 bases line up with TRBD1. The CDR3 contains 17 residues. V was clipped by 4 bases and J by 8 bases; unmatched bases: 18. Germline V gives CDR1 KGHDR, CDR2 SFDVKD. Written as DNA, the CDR3 is TGTGCCACCAGTGAACCGGGACAGCGAAACAGGGGCGGAGGCTACACCTTC. It encodes CATSEPGQRNRGGGYTF.

The V and J genes are TRBV4-3 and TRBJ2-7; TRBD2 matches 8 bases. After removal of 0 bases from V and 4 bases from J, the junction contained 5 bases not matched to a gene. This CDR3 region has 15 residues. Germline CDR1 LGHNA, CDR2 YSLEER. The CDR3 sequence is CASSQDGGGSYEQYF. The CDR3, as DNA: TGCGCCAGCAGCCAAGATGGCGGGGGGAGTTACGAGCAGTACTTC.

This chain uses TRBV27 with TRBJ1-2; 8 bases align to TRBD1. In germline, CDR1 is MNHEY, CDR2 SMNVEV (reference sequence). The CDR3 loop spans 17 amino acids. Trimming at V came to 1 base and at J to 4 bases, leaving 11 bases not matched to a gene. The CDR3: CASSLLSPGTGIYGYTF. CDR3 coding DNA: TGTGCCAGCAGTTTATTGAGTCCCGGGACAGGAATCTATGGCTACACCTTC.

A single count supports this clone. This chain links TRBV15 with TRBJ1-1; D gene unclear. Germline loops: CDR1 LNHNV, CDR2 YYDKDF (reference sequence). The CDR3 runs to 13 residues. V lost 0 bases and J lost 8, with 10 bases in between. CDR3 bases: TGTGCCACCAGCAGAGATAGGGCAAACGAAGCTTTCTTT. Encoded protein: CATSRDRANEAFF.

V usage is TRBV11-3 and J usage is TRBJ2-5; 8 bases agree with TRBD1. Germline values: CDR1 SGHNT, CDR2 YENEEA. The ends lost 3 bases at V and 5 bases at J; junction bases unmatched: 5. CDR3 length: 14 amino acids. The CDR3: CASSLSQGAETQYF. In DNA, the CDR3 is TGTGCCAGCAGCTTGTCTCAGGGGGCGGAGACCCAGTACTTC.

This chain links TRBV5-4 with TRBJ2-5, with TRBD2 matching over 8 bases. Trimming cost V 6 bases and J 2 bases; bases outside gene matches: 3. This CDR3 has 13 amino acids. The V gene's germline CDR1 is SGHNT and CDR2 YYREEE (reference sequence). CDR3: CASTSGGQETQYF. In DNA, the CDR3 is TGTGCCAGCACCTCGGGGGGGCAAGAGACCCAGTACTTC.

This chain links TRBV5-1 with TRBJ1-5, with 7 bases lining up with TRBD1. The V gene end was trimmed by 4 bases and the J gene end by 0 bases; junction bases not matched to a gene: 4. The CDR3 loop spans 15 amino acids. The V gene's germline CDR1 is SGHRS and CDR2 YFSETQ. The CDR3: CASSREGASNQPQHF. The CDR3 DNA sequence: TGCGCCAGCAGCCGAGAGGGGGCTAGCAATCAGCCCCAGCATTTT.

The V and J genes are TRBV10-2 and TRBJ2-1; 9 bases line up with TRBD2. Germline trimming cut 9 bases from V and 1 base from J; bases unmatched to any gene: 4. Germline-derived CDR1 and CDR2 are WSHSY and SAAADI. This CDR3 spans 14 amino acids. The CDR3, as DNA: TGCGCCAGTTTTAGCGGGGGTTCCTACAATGAGCAGTTCTTC. It codes for CASFSGGSYNEQFF.

The chain couples TRBV11-2 to TRBJ2-1; 8 bases align to TRBD2. Losses at the gene ends were 5 bases for V and 4 bases for J; bases not matched to a gene: 10. Looked up from germline, CDR1 is SGHAT and CDR2 is FQNNGV. The length of the CDR3 is 16 residues. CDR3 protein: CASSQLAAAGYNEQFF. Written as DNA, the CDR3 is TGTGCCAGCAGCCAACTAGCGGCGGCAGGTTACAATGAGCAGTTCTTC.

J is TRBJ2-2 and V is TRBV15; D not resolved. The CDR3 sequence is 14 residues long. Per the germline V gene, CDR1 is LNHNV and CDR2 is YYDKDF (reference sequence). V was pared by 0 bases and J by 6 bases, with 8 bases between. The CDR3 loop reads CATSREFRAGELFF. For the CDR3, the DNA is TGTGCCACCAGCAGAGAGTTTCGGGCCGGGGAGCTGTTTTTT.